These 24 T cell receptor beta chains share one sample of origin, sequenced in a study of cytomegalovirus exposure and HLA in healthy donors. Clones were sequenced by immunoSEQ multiplex PCR, and TCRdb holds only the in-frame ones, with some missing. The sample contains some 140,000 clones, 84% of which appear only once. The sequenced sample consisted of PBMCs. The receptors stem from a woman aged 25 to 39 in good health and CMV-seronegative.

This clone occurred once. The J gene is TRBJ2-3, the V gene TRBV5-1; TRBD1 matches at 9 bases. CDR1 and CDR2 from the germline V gene are SGHRS and YFSETQ. The CDR3 is made up of 14 amino acids. V dropped 3 bases and J dropped 5; count of bases not matched to a gene: 4. The CDR3 is CASSSGQGGDTQYF. The CDR3 bases are TGCGCCAGCAGCTCGGGACAGGGTGGAGATACGCAGTATTTT.

The chain recombines TRBV5-1 with TRBJ1-2; unclear D gene. The CDR3 has 11 amino acids. In germline, CDR1 is SGHRS, CDR2 YFSETQ. V lost 6 bases to trimming and J lost 8 bases, with 11 bases between them. The CDR3 spells CASKLYRGYTF. The CDR3 DNA follows: TGCGCCAGCAAACTGTATCGAGGCTACACCTTC.

The rearrangement joins TRBV5-1 to TRBJ1-3; 8 nucleotides agree with TRBD1. There are 18 residues in the CDR3. The germline gives CDR1 SGHRS, CDR2 YFSETQ. Trimming took 0 bases from V and 0 from J; bases not matched to a gene: 8. CDR3 in DNA: TGCGCCAGCAGCTTGGGCACAGGGGGATCTCTCTCTGGAAACACCATATATTTT. Encoded protein: CASSLGTGGSLSGNTIYF.

V gene TRBV18 combines with J gene TRBJ1-2; 10 nucleotides agree with TRBD1. CDR1 is KGHSH and CDR2 is LQKENI in the germline V gene. This CDR3 spans 15 amino acids. The V segment lost 5 bases and the J segment 3 bases; nucleotides outside the gene matches: 6. CDR3 DNA sequence: TGTGCCAGCTCAATGGGACAGGGGACGGACTATGGCTACACCTTC. Protein product: CASSMGQGTDYGYTF. Drawing the rest from reference TRBV18 and TRBJ1-2, the complete variable domain is NAGVMQNPRHLVRRRGQEARLRCSPMKGHSHVYWYRQLPEEGLKFMVYLQKENIIDESGMPKERFSAEFPKEGPSILRIQQVVRGDSAAYFCASSMGQGTDYGYTFGSGTRLTVV.

The genes are TRBV10-3 and TRBJ2-7; 12 nucleotides match TRBD2. This CDR3 is built from 16 residues. CDR1 is ENHRY, CDR2 SYGVKD, per germline. Losses at the gene ends were 0 bases for V and 7 bases for J; bases not matched to a gene: 7. The CDR3 loop is CAISESEGLAGWEQYF. The CDR3 coding sequence is TGTGCCATCAGTGAGTCGGAAGGACTAGCGGGGTGGGAGCAGTACTTC.

A single count supports this clone. The V and J genes are TRBV19 and TRBJ2-3; 12 nucleotides line up with TRBD2. With V trimmed by 5 bases and J by 4 bases, 4 bases remained unmatched. Germline V CDR1 and CDR2: LNHDA, SQIVND (reference sequence). This CDR3 spans 15 amino acids. In DNA, the CDR3 is TGTGCCAGTAGTCTCCCTAGCGGGGGGGCAGATACGCAGTATTTT. Its protein is CASSLPSGGADTQYF.

The chain has TRBV30 and TRBJ1-5; D may be TRBD1 (5 bases). This CDR3 region has 14 residues. CDR1 is GTSNPN, CDR2 SVGIG, per germline (reference sequence). Trimming removed 2 bases from V and 5 bases from J, with 13 bases in between. DNA for the CDR3: TGTGCCTGGAGTAGGAAGGGGAGGGATCAGCCCCAGCATTTT. It encodes CAWSRKGRDQPQHF.

The V gene is TRBV9, the J gene TRBJ2-7; the D is unclear. CDR3 length: 15 amino acids. V dropped 0 bases and J dropped 2 bases, with 12 bases sitting between them. Per germline, CDR1 SGDLS and CDR2 YYNGEE. The CDR3 DNA reads TGTGCCAGCAGCGTAGCGGCACAGCCCACCTACGAGCAGTACTTC. Encoded protein: CASSVAAQPTYEQYF.

Only one count was recorded for this clone. This rearrangement joins TRBV30 to TRBJ1-1; TRBD1 agrees at 7 bases. After removal of 2 bases from V and 5 bases from J, the junction contained 5 bases not matched to a gene. Germline assignment: CDR1 GTSNPN and CDR2 SVGIG (reference sequence). The CDR3 length is 13 residues. The DNA of the CDR3 is TGTGCCTGGAGTACCTACAGGGGAACTGAAGCTTTCTTT. This sequence encodes CAWSTYRGTEAFF.

V gene TRBV19 combines with J gene TRBJ1-2; D unclear. The CDR3 is 14 amino acids. Germline V lookup: CDR1 LNHDA, CDR2 SQIVND (reference sequence). Trimming cost V 3 bases and J 4 bases, with 12 bases left between them. This chain's CDR3 is CASSMIPPGYGYTF. In DNA, the CDR3 is TGTGCCAGTAGTATGATTCCGCCAGGCTATGGCTACACCTTC. The full variable domain, with the rest looked up from reference TRBV19 and TRBJ1-2, is DGGITQSPKYLFRKEGQNVTLSCEQNLNHDAMYWYRQDPGQGLRLIYYSQIVNDFQKGDIAEGYSVSREKKESFPLTVTSAQKNPTAFYLCASSMIPPGYGYTFGSGTRLTVV.

The rearrangement joins TRBV7-6 to TRBJ2-7; D is perhaps TRBD1 (6 bases). V was shortened by 6 bases and J by 1 base, with 10 bases between the two germline ends. Germline V gene sequence: CDR1 SGHVS, CDR2 FNYEAQ. The CDR3 loop spans 13 amino acids. This CDR3 is CASSIQGSYEQYF. DNA for the CDR3: TGTGCCAGCAGTATTCAGGGGTCCTACGAGCAGTACTTC. Full variable domain (remainder filled in from reference TRBV7-6 and TRBJ2-7): GAGVSQSPRYKVTKRGQDVALRCDPISGHVSLYWYRQALGQGPEFLTYFNYEAQQDKSGLPNDRFSAERPEGSISTLTIQRTEQRDSAMYRCASSIQGSYEQYFGPGTRLTVT.

CDR3 DNA sequence: TGTGCCAGTAGTTCGAGACAGAATGAAGCTTTCTTT. Translated, it gives CASSSRQNEAFF. This chain joins TRBV19 and TRBJ1-1; a weak D match, TRBD1 (5 bases). The CDR3 consists of 12 residues. CDR1 is LNHDA, CDR2 SQIVND, per germline (reference sequence). Trimming left V 5 bases short and J 7 bases short, with 11 bases between.

This chain connects TRBV6-6 to TRBJ1-2; perhaps TRBD1 as D (5 bases). Trimming shortened V by 2 bases and J by 2 bases, and 12 bases separated the two germline ends. CDR3 length: 15 residues. CDR1 and CDR2 from the germline V gene are MNHNY and SVGAGI (reference sequence). The CDR3 coding sequence is TGTGCCAGCAGTTACAGGTCCAGGGCGAACTATGGCTACACCTTC. Encoded protein: CASSYRSRANYGYTF.

The chain couples TRBV7-2 to TRBJ1-5, with 8 bases lining up with TRBD1. V lost 5 bases to trimming and J lost 5 bases; unmatched junction nucleotides: 8. The CDR3 covers 15 residues. Germline V gives CDR1 SGHTA, CDR2 FQGNSA. CDR3 protein: CASSKSTGEDQPQHF. For the CDR3, the DNA is TGTGCCAGCAGCAAGTCGACAGGGGAAGATCAGCCCCAGCATTTT.

The rearrangement links TRBV28 to TRBJ2-6; 7 bases are shared with TRBD2. Trimming removed 8 bases from V and 0 bases from J; junction bases left unmatched: 4. The CDR3 contains 15 residues. Per germline, CDR1 MDHEN and CDR2 SYDVKM. CDR3 region: CASVPGGSGANVLTF. CDR3 sequence (DNA): TGTGCCAGCGTGCCGGGAGGCTCTGGGGCCAACGTCCTGACTTTC.

The chain combines TRBV12-1 with TRBJ2-7; the table calls TRBD2, which could not be checked here. TRBV12-1 constitutes a pseudogene. The CDR3 runs 14 residues. The CDR3 DNA reads TGTGCCTGCGCCCCAAATAGCGGGGTGGGTGAGCAGTACTTC. Encoded protein: CACAPNSGVGEQYF.

Only a few counts were recorded for this clone. The rearrangement joins TRBV2 to TRBJ1-6; 10 positions agree with TRBD1. Germline V CDR1 and CDR2: SNHLY, FYNNEI. The J segment lost 12 bases and the V segment lost 10 bases, leaving 12 bases of the junction unmatched. The CDR3 covers 14 residues. The CDR3 loop reads CATGRGTGDQPLHF. The DNA for the CDR3 is TGTGCCACGGGGCGTGGGACAGGGGATCAACCCCTCCACTTT.

For the CDR3, the DNA is TGTGCCAGCAGCCCTAGGGACAACCGCTATGGCTACACCTTC. Translating it yields CASSPRDNRYGYTF. The chain uses TRBV11-1 and TRBJ1-2; tentative D call: TRBD1 (6 bases). This CDR3 spans 14 amino acids. The germline V gene has CDR1 SGHAT and CDR2 FQDESV (reference sequence). With 5 bases removed from V and 4 bases from J, the gap between germline ends came to 14 bases.

This chain links TRBV7-3 with TRBJ2-1, with 9 nucleotides matching TRBD2. CDR3 length equals 15 residues. The V gene end was trimmed by 5 bases and the J gene end by 2 bases; junction bases not matched to a gene: 4. The germline gives CDR1 SGHTA, CDR2 FQGTGA. The CDR3 spells CASSPSGGPYNEQFF. The DNA of the CDR3 is TGTGCCAGCAGCCCAAGCGGGGGGCCCTACAATGAGCAGTTCTTC.

This chain uses TRBV6-5 with TRBJ2-3; D is undetermined. Germline V gives CDR1 MNHEY, CDR2 SVGAGI. The germline V and J ends were trimmed by 6 bases and 8 bases, with 12 bases remaining between them. This CDR3 has 12 residues. The CDR3 loop is CASSPARGTQYF. The CDR3 DNA is TGTGCCAGCAGCCCAGCAAGAGGTACGCAGTATTTT.

The rearrangement uses TRBV7-8 and TRBJ1-4; D perhaps matches TRBD1 (5 bases). CDR1 is SGHVS, CDR2 FQNEAQ, per germline. Trimming took off 3 bases at V and 0 bases at J, with 8 bases between the two ends. The length of the CDR3 is 15 residues. DNA of the CDR3: TGTGCCAGCAGCTTGACAGATGCAACTAATGAAAAACTGTTTTTT. Its translation: CASSLTDATNEKLFF.

The chain has TRBV28 and TRBJ1-5; 10 bases line up with TRBD1. V was clipped by 9 bases and J by 4 bases; unmatched bases: 9. This CDR3 has 15 amino acids. Germline V gene data show CDR1 as MDHEN and CDR2 as SYDVKM. The CDR3 coding sequence is TGTGCCAGTGGGGGACCGGGACAGGGGAATCAGCCCCAGCATTTT. Amino acid sequence: CASGGPGQGNQPQHF.

The chain is built from TRBV27 and TRBJ1-5, with TRBD1 matching over 7 bases. Germline CDR1 reads MNHEY; CDR2 reads SMNVEV (reference sequence). The CDR3 has 15 amino acids. With V trimmed by 2 bases and J by 1 base, 2 bases remained unmatched. CDR3 amino acids: CASSLEGASNQPQHF. The CDR3 DNA is TGTGCCAGCAGTTTAGAGGGGGCAAGCAATCAGCCCCAGCATTTT.

The chain carries TRBV7-2 and TRBJ2-1, with D tentatively TRBD1 (6 bases). CDR1 is SGHTA and CDR2 is FQGNSA in the germline V gene. The CDR3 has 15 residues. The V and J ends lost 5 bases and 6 bases respectively, with 17 bases between them. CDR3 nucleotides: TGTGCCAGCAGCGAGGGGCGGGCAGGGGTCAATGAGCAGTTCTTC. Translation: CASSEGRAGVNEQFF.